Each of the 9 T cell receptor beta chains below was sequenced from the same sample in a study of shared clonotypes between healthy human individuals. TCRdb's copy holds only in-frame clones and misses some; the assay was immunoSEQ multiplex PCR. The sample shows about 490,000 clones, 70% to 80% of them seen only once. Source material: PBMCs. These receptors originate from a woman aged 40 to 50 in good health. Some clones in this sample may be carry-over from other donors' samples.

The chain links TRBV4-1 to TRBJ2-7; 7 bases are shared with TRBD2. CDR1 is MGHRA and CDR2 is YSYEKL in the germline V gene. V dropped 4 bases and J dropped 7; count of bases not matched to a gene: 4. The length of the CDR3 is 12 residues. The CDR3 spells CASSPVGGEQYF. CDR3 bases: TGCGCCAGCAGCCCGGTGGGAGGGGAGCAGTACTTC.

The rearrangement joins TRBV5-1 to TRBJ1-3; D gene unclear. The V gene's germline CDR1 is SGHRS and CDR2 YFSETQ. The CDR3 contains 14 residues. V dropped 3 bases and J dropped 0 bases, with 7 bases sitting between them. In DNA form, the CDR3 reads TGCGCCAGCAGCTCTTCCCTCTCTGGAAACACCATATATTTT. This translates into CASSSSLSGNTIYF.

The chain combines TRBV30 with TRBJ2-2; 7 bases are shared with TRBD1. The V segment lost 5 bases and the J segment 8 bases; nucleotides outside the gene matches: 8. CDR1 is GTSNPN and CDR2 is SVGIG in the germline V gene (reference sequence). The length of the CDR3 is 13 residues. The CDR3, as DNA: TGTGCCTGGGTGAGGGGGCGATCAGGGGAGCTGTTTTTT. Translating gives CAWVRGRSGELFF.

This clone is a singleton in its sample. V usage is TRBV5-1 and J usage is TRBJ2-5, with 9 bases lining up with TRBD1. From germline, CDR1 is SGHRS and CDR2 YFSETQ. J lost 1 base, V lost 3 bases, and 10 bases had no gene match. The CDR3 runs 17 residues. As DNA, the CDR3 is TGCGCCAGCAGCTGGAACCCGGGACAGGGCACCCAAGAGACCCAGTACTTC. This gives the protein CASSWNPGQGTQETQYF.

V usage is TRBV5-4 and J usage is TRBJ2-5, with 8 bases identical to TRBD2. This CDR3 contains 16 residues. V was clipped by 4 bases and J by 3 bases; unmatched bases: 11. CDR1 is SGHNT, CDR2 YYREEE, per germline (reference sequence). CDR3 in amino acids: CASSQASNGREETQYF. The CDR3 DNA sequence: TGTGCCAGCAGCCAAGCGTCTAACGGGAGGGAAGAGACCCAGTACTTC.

A note on this clone: At one boundary the junction diverges from the germline segment, which might be a read error. J is TRBJ1-4 and V is TRBV7-9, with TRBD1 as a possible D gene (5 bases). The CDR3 consists of 12 residues. Germline loops: CDR1 SEHNR, CDR2 FQNEAQ (reference sequence). This CDR3 is CAGSRDHEKLFF. The CDR3 bases are TGTGCCGGCAGCCGGGACCATGAAAAACTGTTTTTT.

The J gene is TRBJ2-1, the V gene TRBV4-2; no definite D call. V was trimmed by 1 base and J by 8 bases, leaving 9 bases between them. The CDR3 is made up of 13 amino acids. CDR1 LGHNA and CDR2 YNFKEQ come from the germline V gene. CDR3 amino acids: CASSQAPSHEQFF. DNA for the CDR3: TGTGCCAGCAGCCAAGCCCCAAGCCATGAGCAGTTCTTC.

In this sample, this clone turned up once. The chain uses TRBV6-5 and TRBJ1-6; unclear D gene. V lost 6 bases, J lost 8 bases, and 8 bases lay in between. CDR3 length: 12 residues. Germline lookup yields CDR1 MNHEY and CDR2 SVGAGI. DNA for the CDR3: TGTGCCAGCAGCGACCTAGATTCACCCCTCCACTTT. Residues: CASSDLDSPLHF.

This chain links TRBV11-2 with TRBJ1-5, with 10 bases aligning to TRBD1. Germline CDR1 reads SGHAT; CDR2 reads FQNNGV. This CDR3 is 15 amino acids long. Trimming took 5 bases from V and 12 from J; bases not matched to a gene: 13. The CDR3: CASSAYAGTGAFQHF. The CDR3 bases are TGTGCCAGCAGCGCCTACGCCGGGACAGGGGCCTTCCAGCATTTT.